This TCR beta chain was sequenced during a study of cytotoxic CD8 clonotypes in ibrutinib-treated CLL. Comment on this clone: What it recognizes is unknown.

The planned depth of sequencing spanned 1 in 200,000 to 1 in 1 million T cells. Assay used: immunoSEQ multiplex PCR; TCRdb lists only in-frame clones, some missing. The sample has 150,000 to 250,000 clones, 72% seen once; the top ten hold 13%. The CDR3 sequence is 17 residues long. The trim removed 0 bases at V and 8 bases at J, leaving 10 bases unmatched. From germline, CDR1 is SGHVS and CDR2 FNYEAQ. Study results and caveats: Rising at ibrutinib response, clonality subsequently fell back toward baseline at progression. In sustained-remission versus progressing patients, sampling times differed.

The genes are TRBV7-6 and TRBJ1-4; 9 positions agree with TRBD1. Material: PBMCs, obtained after 24 months of ibrutinib treatment. This TCR came from a human donor with chronic lymphocytic leukemia. CDR3 amino acids: CASSLALPGQGGEKLFF. Here the CDR3 DNA reads TGTGCCAGCAGCTTAGCGCTCCCGGGACAGGGCGGGGAAAAACTGTTTTTT.